The TCR beta chain under discussion was sequenced for a study of T-cell memory formation after mild COVID-19. Background on the study: TCR clusters were largely donor specific.

CDR1 and CDR2 (germline): MNHEY, SVGAGI. CDR3 length: 14 amino acids. Losses at the gene ends were 7 bases for V and 3 bases for J; bases not matched to a gene: 8. In the case of this clonotype: Its target is not known.

Employing constant-segment primers, 5'RACE generated TCR alpha and TCR beta cDNA libraries bearing sample barcodes and UMIs. TCRdb re-called the 5' RACE reads with MiXCR, one entry per CDR3 protein. Among hundreds of thousands of distinct CDR3 sequences listed, about 20% were seen once. Study-wide results and caveats: Mainly CM and EM harbored the contracting CD4+ clones; mainly EMRA harbored the CD8+ ones. The pre-infection memory compartment contained some responding clones, suggesting cross-reactive memory joined.

Input material: PBMCs or a T cell subset sorted from them (not recorded which). The V gene is TRBV6-5, the J gene TRBJ2-7, with 8 bases identical to TRBD1. The sequence was collected from an adult woman who had mild COVID-19 (a few samples of this study predate the infection). Cell type and time point are not known. The CDR3 DNA is TGTGCCAGCAACGACGGACAGGGCAGCTACGAGCAGTACTTC. This translates into CASNDGQGSYEQYF.